This T cell receptor (beta chain) comes out of a study of CD8+CD57+ T cells in acquired aplastic anemia. Study information: Each DNA sample taken from sorted CD4+ and CD8+ cells came to about 3 ug on average.

Genomic DNA acted as the template from which TCR beta VDJ combination and CDR3 sequence profiling were carried out. Via MiXCR, TCRdb re-called the reads, giving one row per CDR3 protein. The table lists around 430,000 distinct CDR3 sequences, roughly a third of them singletons. Germline CDR1 and CDR2: SGHAT and FQNNGV. The CDR3 totals 15 residues. With V trimmed by 3 bases and J by 7 bases, 4 bases remained unmatched. This clonotype was seen many times. Its antigen is not identified. Study-level results: Researchers reported that CD8+ Simpson's diversity was not significantly different in patients versus controls.

CD8+CD57+ cell expansion, shown by flow cytometry, had occurred in the patients selected for sequencing. Patients were treatment-naive when blood was sampled. The V and J genes are TRBV11-2 and TRBJ1-6; 9 positions agree with TRBD1. The clonotype originates from a human donor with aplastic anemia. Sequenced material: sorted CD4+, CD8+, or CD8+CD57+ T cells (not recorded which) from PBMCs. CDR3 region: CASSFGTGTNSPLHF. DNA of the CDR3: TGTGCCAGCAGCTTCGGGACAGGGACAAATTCACCCCTCCACTTT.